This T cell receptor beta chain was observed in a study of T cell responses to AZD1222 COVID-19 vaccine. In the study overall: It was second doses at about 4 or about 12 weeks that were pooled.

Germline CDR1 is MGHRA and CDR2 is YSYEKL. The CDR3 spans 17 residues. Trimming took 0 bases from V and 4 from J, leaving 15 bases between them. On this clone itself: Its antigen remains unidentified.

Profiling relied on immunoSEQ multiplex PCR, and the TCRdb table lists in-frame clones only, not all of them. This sample has roughly 150,000 clones; approximately 90% occur once, and the top ten carry around 4.7%. Study results and caveats: The sample set comprised mostly white British donors with more females, and clonal diversity was possibly underestimated. Repertoire sampling occurred only after the peak T cell response. Regions left unmutated in variants are reportedly the target of nearly half of spike-specific TCRs.

The source material was peripheral blood, sampled on day 0 of AZD1222 vaccination. The V call is TRBV4-1, the J call TRBJ1-4; D gene unclear. This sequence was found in an adult in good health. The CDR3 here is CASSQERFDIRNEKLFF. The CDR3 DNA follows: TGCGCCAGCAGCCAAGAACGTTTTGACATACGTAATGAAAAACTGTTTTTT.